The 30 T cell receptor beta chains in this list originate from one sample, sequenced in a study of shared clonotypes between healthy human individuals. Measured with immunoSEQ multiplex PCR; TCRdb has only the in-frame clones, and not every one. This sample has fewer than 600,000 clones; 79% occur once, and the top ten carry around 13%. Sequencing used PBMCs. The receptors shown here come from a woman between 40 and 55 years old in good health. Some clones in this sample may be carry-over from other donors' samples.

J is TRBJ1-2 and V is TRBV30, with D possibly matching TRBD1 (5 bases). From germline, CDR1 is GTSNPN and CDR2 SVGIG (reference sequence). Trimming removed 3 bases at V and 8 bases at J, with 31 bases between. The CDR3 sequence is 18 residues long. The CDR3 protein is CAWSSTRAGSPGRRGYTF. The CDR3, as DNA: TGTGCCTGGAGCTCGACCCGGGCAGGGTCCCCTGGGAGAAGAGGCTACACCTTC.

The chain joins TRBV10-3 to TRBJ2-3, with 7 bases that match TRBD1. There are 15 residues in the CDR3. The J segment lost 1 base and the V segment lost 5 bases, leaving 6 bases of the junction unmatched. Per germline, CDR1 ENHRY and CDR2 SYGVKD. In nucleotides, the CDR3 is TGTGCCATCAGTAGACAGGGCTCGGGCACAGATACGCAGTATTTT. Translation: CAISRQGSGTDTQYF.

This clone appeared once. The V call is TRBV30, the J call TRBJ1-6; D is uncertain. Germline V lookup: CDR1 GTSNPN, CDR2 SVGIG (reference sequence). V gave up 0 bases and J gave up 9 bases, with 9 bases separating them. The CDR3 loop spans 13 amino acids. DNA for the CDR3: TGTGCCTGGAGTGTAAGGGAAACTTCACCCCTCCACTTT. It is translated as CAWSVRETSPLHF.

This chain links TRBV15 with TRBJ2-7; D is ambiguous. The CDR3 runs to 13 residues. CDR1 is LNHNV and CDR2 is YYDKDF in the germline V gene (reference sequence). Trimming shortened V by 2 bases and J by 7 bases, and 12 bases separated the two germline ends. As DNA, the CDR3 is TGTGCCACCAGCAGAAGGACCCCTTTTGAGCAGTACTTC. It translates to CATSRRTPFEQYF.

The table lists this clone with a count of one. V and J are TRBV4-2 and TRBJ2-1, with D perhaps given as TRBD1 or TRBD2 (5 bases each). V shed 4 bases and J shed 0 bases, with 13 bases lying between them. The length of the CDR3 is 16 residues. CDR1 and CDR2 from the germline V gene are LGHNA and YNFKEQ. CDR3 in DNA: TGTGCCAGCAGCCCCCAGGGCGGAGGCTCCTACAATGAGCAGTTCTTC. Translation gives CASSPQGGGSYNEQFF.

In DNA, the CDR3 is TGTGCCAGCAGCTTGGGAGCCAGGGGCTTGAACACTGAAGCTTTCTTT. It codes for CASSLGARGLNTEAFF. The chain joins TRBV5-4 to TRBJ1-1; D is possibly TRBD1 (6 bases). Trimming cost V 0 bases and J 0 bases, with 12 bases left between them. The length of the CDR3 is 16 residues. CDR1 is SGHNT and CDR2 is YYREEE in the germline V gene (reference sequence).

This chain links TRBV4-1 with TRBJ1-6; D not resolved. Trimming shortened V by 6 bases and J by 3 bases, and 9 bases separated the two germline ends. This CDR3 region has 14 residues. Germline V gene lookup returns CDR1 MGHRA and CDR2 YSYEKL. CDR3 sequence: CASSRTDYNSPLHF. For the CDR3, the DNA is TGCGCCAGCAGTCGGACGGACTATAATTCACCCCTCCACTTT.

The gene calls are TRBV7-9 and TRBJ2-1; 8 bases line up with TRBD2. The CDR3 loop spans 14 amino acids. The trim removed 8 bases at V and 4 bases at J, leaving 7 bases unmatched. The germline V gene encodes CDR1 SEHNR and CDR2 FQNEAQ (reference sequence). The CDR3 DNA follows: TGTGCCAGCCCCCCAGCGGGGGAATACAATGAGCAGTTCTTC. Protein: CASPPAGEYNEQFF.

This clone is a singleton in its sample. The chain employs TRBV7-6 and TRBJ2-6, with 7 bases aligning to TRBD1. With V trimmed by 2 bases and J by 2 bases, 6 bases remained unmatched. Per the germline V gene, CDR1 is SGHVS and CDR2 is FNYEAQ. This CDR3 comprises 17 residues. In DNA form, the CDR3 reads TGTGCCAGCAGCTTATCTCCTCAGGGGGCTGGGGCCAACGTCCTGACTTTC. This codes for CASSLSPQGAGANVLTF.

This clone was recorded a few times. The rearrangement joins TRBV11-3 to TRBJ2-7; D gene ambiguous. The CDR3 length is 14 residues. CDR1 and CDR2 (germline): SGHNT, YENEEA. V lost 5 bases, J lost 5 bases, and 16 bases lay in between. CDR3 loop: CASSLGISTHEQYF. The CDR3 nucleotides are TGTGCCAGCAGCCTAGGGATTAGCACCCACGAGCAGTACTTC.

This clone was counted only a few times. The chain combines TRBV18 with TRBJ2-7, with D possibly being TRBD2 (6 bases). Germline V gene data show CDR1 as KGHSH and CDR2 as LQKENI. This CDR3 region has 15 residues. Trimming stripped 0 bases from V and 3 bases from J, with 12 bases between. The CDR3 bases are TGTGCCAGCTCACCACCGACCGGGAGCGTCTACGAGCAGTACTTC. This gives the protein CASSPPTGSVYEQYF.

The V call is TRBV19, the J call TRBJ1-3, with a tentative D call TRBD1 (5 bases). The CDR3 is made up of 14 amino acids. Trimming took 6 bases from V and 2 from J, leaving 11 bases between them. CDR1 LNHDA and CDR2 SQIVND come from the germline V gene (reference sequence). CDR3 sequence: CASRMTVTGNTIYF. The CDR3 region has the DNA TGTGCCAGTAGGATGACAGTTACTGGAAACACCATATATTTT. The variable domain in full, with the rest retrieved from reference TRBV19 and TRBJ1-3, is DGGITQSPKYLFRKEGQNVTLSCEQNLNHDAMYWYRQDPGQGLRLIYYSQIVNDFQKGDIAEGYSVSREKKESFPLTVTSAQKNPTAFYLCASRMTVTGNTIYFGEGSWLTVV.

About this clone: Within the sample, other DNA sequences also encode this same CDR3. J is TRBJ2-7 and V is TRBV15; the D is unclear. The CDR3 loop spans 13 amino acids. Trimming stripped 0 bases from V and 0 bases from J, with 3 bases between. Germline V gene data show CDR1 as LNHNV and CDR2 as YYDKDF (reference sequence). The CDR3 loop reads CATSRDVSYEQYF. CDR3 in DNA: TGTGCCACCAGCAGAGACGTCTCCTACGAGCAGTACTTC. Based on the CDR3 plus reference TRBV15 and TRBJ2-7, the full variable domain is DAMVIQNPRYQVTQFGKPVTLSCSQTLNHNVMYWYQQKSSQAPKLLFHYYDKDFNNEADTPDNFQSRRPNTSFCFLDIRSPGLGDTAMYLCATSRDVSYEQYFGPGTRLTVT.

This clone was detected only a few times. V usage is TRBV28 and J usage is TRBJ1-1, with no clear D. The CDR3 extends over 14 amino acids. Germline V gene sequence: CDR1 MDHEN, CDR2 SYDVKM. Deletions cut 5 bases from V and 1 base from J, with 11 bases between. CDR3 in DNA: TGTGCCAGCAGTGAGCCGGCCAGGAACACTGAAGCTTTCTTT. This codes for CASSEPARNTEAFF.

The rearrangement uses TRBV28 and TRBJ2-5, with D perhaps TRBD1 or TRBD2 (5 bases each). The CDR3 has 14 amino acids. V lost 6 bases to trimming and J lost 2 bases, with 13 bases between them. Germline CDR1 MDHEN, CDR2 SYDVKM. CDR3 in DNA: TGTGCCAGCAGCCCGGGACCCCGTCAAGAGACCCAGTACTTC. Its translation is CASSPGPRQETQYF.

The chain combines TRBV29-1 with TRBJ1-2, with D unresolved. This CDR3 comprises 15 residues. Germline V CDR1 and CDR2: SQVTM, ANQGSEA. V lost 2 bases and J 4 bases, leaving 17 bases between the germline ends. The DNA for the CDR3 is TGCAGCGTTGAACAAAAAGGACGGCCGCTCTATGGCTACACCTTC. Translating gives CSVEQKGRPLYGYTF.

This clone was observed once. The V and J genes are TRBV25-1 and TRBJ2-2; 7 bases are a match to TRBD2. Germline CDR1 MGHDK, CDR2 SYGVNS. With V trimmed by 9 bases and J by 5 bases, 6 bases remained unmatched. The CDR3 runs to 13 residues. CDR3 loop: CASGGENTGELFF. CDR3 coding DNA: TGTGCCAGTGGGGGGGAGAATACCGGGGAGCTGTTTTTT.

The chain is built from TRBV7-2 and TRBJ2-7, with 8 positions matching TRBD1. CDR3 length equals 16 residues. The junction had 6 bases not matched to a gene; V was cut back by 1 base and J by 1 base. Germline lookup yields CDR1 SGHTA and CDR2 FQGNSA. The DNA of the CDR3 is TGTGCCAGCAGCTTAGTTTCCGGGACAGGTTCCTACGAGCAGTACTTC. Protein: CASSLVSGTGSYEQYF. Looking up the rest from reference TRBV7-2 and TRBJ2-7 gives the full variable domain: GAGVSQSPSNKVTEKGKDVELRCDPISGHTALYWYRQSLGQGLEFLIYFQGNSAPDKSGLPSDRFSAERTGGSVSTLTIQRTQQEDSAVYLCASSLVSGTGSYEQYFGPGTRLTVT.

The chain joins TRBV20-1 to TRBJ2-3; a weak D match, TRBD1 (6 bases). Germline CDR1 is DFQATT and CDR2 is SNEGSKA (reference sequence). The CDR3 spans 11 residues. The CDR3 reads CRGARRDTQYF. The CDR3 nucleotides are TGCAGGGGGGCGCGGCGGGATACGCAGTATTTT.

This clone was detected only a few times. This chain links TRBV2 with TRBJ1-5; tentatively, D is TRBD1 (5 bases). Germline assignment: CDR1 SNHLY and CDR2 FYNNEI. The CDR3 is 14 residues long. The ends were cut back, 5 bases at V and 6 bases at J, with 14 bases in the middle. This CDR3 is CASSYQGAGQPQHF. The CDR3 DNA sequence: TGTGCCAGCAGTTACCAGGGAGCCGGTCAGCCCCAGCATTTT.

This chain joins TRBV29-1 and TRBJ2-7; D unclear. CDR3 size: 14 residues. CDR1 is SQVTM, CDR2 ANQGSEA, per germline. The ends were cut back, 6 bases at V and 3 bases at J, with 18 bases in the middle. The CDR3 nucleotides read TGCAGCGTAGAACCGCCGGACGGCTACTACGAGCAGTACTTC. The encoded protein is CSVEPPDGYYEQYF.

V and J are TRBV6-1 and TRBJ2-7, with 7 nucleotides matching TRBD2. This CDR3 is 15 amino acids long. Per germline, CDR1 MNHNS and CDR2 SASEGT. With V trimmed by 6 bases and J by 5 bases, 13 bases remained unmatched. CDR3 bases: TGTGCCAGCAGCGACGGAAGCGGGACCTCGAACGAGCAGTACTTC. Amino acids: CASSDGSGTSNEQYF.

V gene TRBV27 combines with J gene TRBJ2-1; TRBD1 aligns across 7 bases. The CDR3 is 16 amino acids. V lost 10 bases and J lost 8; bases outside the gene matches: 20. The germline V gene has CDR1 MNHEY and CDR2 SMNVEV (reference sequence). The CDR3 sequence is CATTERAGGSFYEQFF. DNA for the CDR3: TGTGCCACCACCGAACGGGCAGGGGGTTCGTTTTATGAGCAGTTCTTC.

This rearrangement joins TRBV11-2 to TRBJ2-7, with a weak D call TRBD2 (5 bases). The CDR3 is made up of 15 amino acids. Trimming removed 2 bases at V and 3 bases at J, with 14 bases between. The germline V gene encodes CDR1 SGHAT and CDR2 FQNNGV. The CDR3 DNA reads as TGTGCCAGCAGCTTATGGGAGAGAAGGGTCTACGAGCAGTACTTC. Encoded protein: CASSLWERRVYEQYF.

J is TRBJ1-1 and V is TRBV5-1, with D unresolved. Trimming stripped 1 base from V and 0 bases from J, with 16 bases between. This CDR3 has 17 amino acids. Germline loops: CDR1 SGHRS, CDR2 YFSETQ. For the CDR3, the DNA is TGCGCCAGCAGCTTGTGGTCTCTCCGGAGTATGAACACTGAAGCTTTCTTT. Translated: CASSLWSLRSMNTEAFF.

The chain's CDR3 is CASSLAPNEKLFF. The CDR3 DNA follows: TGTGCCAGCAGCTTAGCGCCCAATGAAAAACTGTTTTTT. V and J are TRBV7-2 and TRBJ1-4; D gene ambiguous. The CDR3 is 13 residues long. CDR1 is SGHTA, CDR2 FQGNSA, per germline. V gave up 0 bases and J gave up 5 bases, with 4 bases separating them.

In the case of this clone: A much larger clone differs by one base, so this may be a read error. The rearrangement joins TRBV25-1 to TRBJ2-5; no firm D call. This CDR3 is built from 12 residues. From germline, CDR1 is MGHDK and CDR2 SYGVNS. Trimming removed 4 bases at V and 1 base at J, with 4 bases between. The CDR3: CASSGSQETQYF. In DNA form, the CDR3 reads TGTGCCAGCAGTGGGTCCCAAGAGACCCAGTACTTC.

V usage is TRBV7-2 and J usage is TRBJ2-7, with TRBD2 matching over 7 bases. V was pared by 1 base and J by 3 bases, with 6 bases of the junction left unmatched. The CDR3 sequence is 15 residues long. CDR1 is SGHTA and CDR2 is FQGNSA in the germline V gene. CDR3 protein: CASSLGLAANYEQYF. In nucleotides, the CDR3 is TGTGCCAGCAGCTTAGGCCTAGCGGCAAACTACGAGCAGTACTTC.

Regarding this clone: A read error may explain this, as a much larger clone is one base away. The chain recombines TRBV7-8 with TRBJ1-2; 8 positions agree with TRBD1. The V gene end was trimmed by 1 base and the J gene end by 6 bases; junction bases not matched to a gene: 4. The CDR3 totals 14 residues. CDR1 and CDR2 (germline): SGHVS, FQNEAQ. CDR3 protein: CASSLVEQGDGYTF. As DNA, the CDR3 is TGTGCCAGCAGCTTAGTAGAACAGGGGGATGGCTACACCTTC. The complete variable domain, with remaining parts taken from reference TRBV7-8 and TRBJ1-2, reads GAGVSQSPRYKVAKRGQDVALRCDPISGHVSLFWYQQALGQGPEFLTYFQNEAQLDKSGLPSDRFFAERPEGSVSTLKIQRTQQEDSAVYLCASSLVEQGDGYTFGSGTRLTVV.

The CDR3 loop is CASRATGATRLSEKLFF. The CDR3 DNA reads TGTGCCAGCAGAGCAACAGGGGCTACACGTCTTAGTGAAAAACTGTTTTTT. The chain links TRBV28 to TRBJ1-4; 7 bases are shared with TRBD1. The V gene's germline CDR1 is MDHEN and CDR2 SYDVKM. The CDR3 extends over 17 amino acids. Trimming removed 6 bases from V and 7 bases from J; junction bases left unmatched: 17.